Given below is one TCR beta chain in context. Its antigen remains unknown. The sample contains more than one DNA sequence encoding this CDR3. The data are from a study of shared clonotypes between healthy human individuals. Findings and caveats of the study: The study found about 5% of naive CD4 clonotypes shared across a few donors.

Donors comprised healthy HIV-negative adults lacking recent acute infections or vaccinations. The study separated CD4+ cells into CD45RA+ naive and CD45RA-negative memory subsets. V lost 4 bases and J lost 5; bases outside the gene matches: 3. The length of the CDR3 is 15 residues. The germline V gene has CDR1 MGHRA and CDR2 YSYEKL. In the sorted-subset replicate PCRs, 200 ng DNA, 25,000 to 30,000 T cell genomes, was used. Only in-frame clones appear in the TCRdb table, and some are missing; sequencing was by immunoSEQ multiplex PCR. The repertoire includes under 1,100,000 clones, 78% of them detected once, and 0.55% to 0.7% sits in the top ten.

The sequenced material came from memory CD4+ T cells from PBMCs. Subset: CD45RA-negative fraction. The V gene is TRBV4-1, the J gene TRBJ2-1; 12 positions agree with TRBD2. The source of this sequence is a man aged 18-30 years in good health. Some clones in this sample may be carry-over from other donors' samples. In DNA, the CDR3 is TGCGCCAGCAGCCGTGGACTAGCGGGAAACAATGAGCAGTTCTTC. Translating it yields CASSRGLAGNNEQFF.